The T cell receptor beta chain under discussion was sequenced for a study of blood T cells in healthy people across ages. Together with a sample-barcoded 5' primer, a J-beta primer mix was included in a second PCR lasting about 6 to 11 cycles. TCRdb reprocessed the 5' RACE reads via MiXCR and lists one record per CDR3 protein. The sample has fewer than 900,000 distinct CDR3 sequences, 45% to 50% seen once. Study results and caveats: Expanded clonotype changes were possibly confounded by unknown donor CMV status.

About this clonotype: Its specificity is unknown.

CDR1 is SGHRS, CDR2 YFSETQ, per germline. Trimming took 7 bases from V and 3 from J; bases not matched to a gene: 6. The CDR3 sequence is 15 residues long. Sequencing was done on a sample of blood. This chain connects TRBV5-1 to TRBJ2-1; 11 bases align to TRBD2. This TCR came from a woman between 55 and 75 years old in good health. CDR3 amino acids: CASGLTSGSYNEQFF. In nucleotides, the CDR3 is TGCGCCAGCGGACTAACTAGCGGGAGCTACAATGAGCAGTTCTTC.